Each of the 16 T cell receptor beta chains below was sequenced from the same sample in a study of blood T cell repertoires in COVID-19. Some clones are missing from TCRdb's copy, which holds only in-frame ones; the method was immunoSEQ multiplex PCR. This sample has around 270,000 clones, with 80% to 90% found just once. The sequenced material came from PBMCs or T cells enriched from blood (not recorded which). The source of these receptors is a woman aged 30 to 39 who had recovered from COVID-19.

This sequence joins TRBV7-2 and TRBJ1-1; D remains unclear. The CDR3 runs to 13 residues. The ends were cut back, 6 bases at V and 1 base at J, with 9 bases in the middle. The germline V gene has CDR1 SGHTA and CDR2 FQGNSA. The CDR3 region is CASRRDRNTEAFF. CDR3 DNA sequence: TGTGCCAGCAGGCGAGATAGGAACACTGAAGCTTTCTTT.

The chain carries TRBV5-1 and TRBJ2-5; 10 bases map to TRBD1. Germline-derived CDR1 and CDR2 are SGHRS and YFSETQ. V lost 1 base, J lost 3 bases, and 12 bases stayed unmatched. The CDR3 contains 18 residues. The CDR3 region is CASSLSGTGVSVKETQYF. The CDR3 coding sequence is TGCGCCAGCAGCTTGAGTGGGACAGGGGTTTCGGTAAAAGAGACCCAGTACTTC.

The chain carries TRBV3-1 (or the pseudogene TRBV3-2) and TRBJ2-7; D may be TRBD2 (6 bases). The ends were cut back, 4 bases at V and 10 bases at J, with 11 bases in the middle. CDR1 is LGHDT and CDR2 is YNNKEL in the germline V gene (reference sequence). This CDR3 spans 11 amino acids. The CDR3 sequence is CASSLERVQYF. CDR3 in DNA: TGTGCCAGCAGCCTCGAGCGGGTACAGTACTTC.

V gene TRBV11-3 combines with J gene TRBJ2-7; 9 bases match TRBD1. The length of the CDR3 is 16 residues. Losses at the gene ends were 4 bases for V and 5 bases for J; bases not matched to a gene: 12. CDR1 and CDR2 from the germline V gene are SGHNT and YENEEA. CDR3 protein: CASSSPWTGDNDEQYF. The CDR3 DNA sequence: TGTGCCAGCAGCTCGCCTTGGACAGGGGATAACGACGAGCAGTACTTC. Looking up the rest from reference TRBV11-3 and TRBJ2-7 gives the full variable domain: EAGVVQSPRYKIIEKKQPVAFWCNPISGHNTLYWYLQNLGQGPELLIRYENEEAVDDSQLPKDRFSAERLKGVDSTLKIQPAELGDSAVYLCASSSPWTGDNDEQYFGPGTRLTVT.

This clone was seen many times. The chain couples TRBV6-5 to TRBJ1-2; 10 bases map to TRBD1. Germline CDR1 MNHEY, CDR2 SVGAGI. The V gene end was trimmed by 6 bases and the J gene end by 0 bases; junction bases not matched to a gene: 4. This CDR3 region has 15 residues. In DNA form, the CDR3 reads TGTGCCAGCAGACAAGGACAGGGGGCTAACTATGGCTACACCTTC. Translated: CASRQGQGANYGYTF.

The chain has TRBV5-6 and TRBJ2-5, with unresolved D. Germline-derived CDR1 and CDR2 are SGHDT and YYEEEE. The CDR3 is 14 amino acids. The V gene lost 0 bases and the J gene lost 0 bases, with 6 bases spanning the gap. CDR3 sequence (DNA): TGTGCCAGCAGCTTGGAAGAGTACCAAGAGACCCAGTACTTC. It specifies CASSLEEYQETQYF.

This CDR3 reads CASSTDGLSQPQHF. DNA for the CDR3: TGTGCCAGCAGCACGGACGGACTGAGTCAGCCCCAGCATTTT. The V gene is TRBV5-6, the J gene TRBJ1-5; unclear D gene. The CDR3 runs 14 residues. Per germline, CDR1 SGHDT and CDR2 YYEEEE. V shed 4 bases and J shed 6 bases, with 14 bases lying between them.

The rearrangement links TRBV4-1 to TRBJ1-3; tentative D call: TRBD1 (6 bases). V lost 2 bases to trimming and J lost 1 base, with 18 bases between them. CDR1 is MGHRA, CDR2 YSYEKL, per germline. The CDR3 has 18 residues. This CDR3 is CASSQSGGRGKSGNTIYF. The CDR3 nucleotides read TGCGCCAGCAGCCAAAGTGGGGGCAGGGGAAAATCTGGAAACACCATATATTTT.

The chain couples TRBV5-6 to TRBJ1-5; 12 nucleotides align to TRBD1. CDR3 length equals 16 residues. From germline, CDR1 is SGHDT and CDR2 YYEEEE. V shed 4 bases and J 7 bases; nucleotides not matched to a gene: 9. The CDR3 protein is CASSDRGTGGDQPQHF. CDR3 in DNA: TGTGCCAGCAGCGATAGGGGGACAGGGGGCGACCAGCCCCAGCATTTT. Variable domain in full (rest from reference TRBV5-6 and TRBJ1-5): DAGVTQSPTHLIKTRGQQVTLRCSPKSGHDTVSWYQQALGQGPQFIFQYYEEEERQRGNFPDRFSGHQFPNYSSELNVNALLLGDSALYLCASSDRGTGGDQPQHFGDGTRLSIL.

The chain has TRBV28 and TRBJ2-7; D is possibly TRBD1 (6 bases). This CDR3 comprises 13 residues. Per germline, CDR1 MDHEN and CDR2 SYDVKM. V was clipped by 7 bases and J by 6 bases, with 16 bases between them. The DNA of the CDR3 is TGTGCCAGCATGGACAGATTTTTACGCGAGCAGTACTTC. This encodes CASMDRFLREQYF.

The CDR3 sequence is CASSQVLRGTSGYNEQFF. Here the CDR3 DNA reads TGCGCCAGCAGCCAAGTCCTTCGCGGGACTAGCGGGTACAATGAGCAGTTCTTC. This sequence joins TRBV4-1 and TRBJ2-1; 12 bases map to TRBD2. V lost 1 base and J lost 4; bases outside the gene matches: 8. The CDR3 has 18 residues. CDR1 MGHRA and CDR2 YSYEKL come from the germline V gene.

This chain uses TRBV19 with TRBJ1-5; D may be TRBD1 (5 bases). V lost 5 bases and J lost 6, with 20 bases in between. The CDR3 loop spans 16 amino acids. Germline V gene lookup returns CDR1 LNHDA and CDR2 SQIVND (reference sequence). DNA of the CDR3: TGTGCCAGTAGTTTCCCACGACGGCAGGGTGGTCAGCCCCAGCATTTT. Protein: CASSFPRRQGGQPQHF.

V is TRBV19 and J is TRBJ2-3, with 8 bases fitting TRBD2. Germline CDR1 LNHDA, CDR2 SQIVND (reference sequence). This CDR3 is 16 amino acids long. The V and J ends lost 7 bases and 5 bases, in that order; junction bases with no gene match: 14. CDR3: CASKVTGGPSLDTQYF. In DNA, the CDR3 is TGTGCCAGTAAGGTTACGGGGGGGCCGTCTCTAGATACGCAGTATTTT.

The chain uses TRBV5-4 and TRBJ1-6, with 7 bases that match TRBD1. This CDR3 spans 16 amino acids. Looked up from germline, CDR1 is SGHNT and CDR2 is YYREEE (reference sequence). V was pared by 1 base and J by 6 bases, with 7 bases of the junction left unmatched. Here the CDR3 DNA reads TGTGCCAGCAGCTTGAAGGGGGCACGACCTAATTCACCCCTCCACTTT. Protein product: CASSLKGARPNSPLHF.

V is TRBV7-2 and J is TRBJ1-2; the match to TRBD1 covers 8 bases. There are 19 residues in the CDR3. Trimming took 2 bases from V and 5 from J; bases not matched to a gene: 19. CDR1 and CDR2 from the germline V gene are SGHTA and FQGNSA. As DNA, the CDR3 is TGTGCCAGCAGCTTAATTCTCTGGACAGGGTCCACCAGCCGTTATGGCTACACCTTC. Amino acid sequence: CASSLILWTGSTSRYGYTF.

V is TRBV7-2 and J is TRBJ2-7; weak D call: TRBD2 (7 bases). Germline-derived CDR1 and CDR2 are SGHTA and FQGNSA. Trimming left V 5 bases short and J 2 bases short, with 10 bases between. The CDR3 has 13 amino acids. CDR3 protein: CASSRGGAYEQYF. DNA of the CDR3: TGTGCCAGCAGCAGGGGGGGAGCCTACGAGCAGTACTTC.